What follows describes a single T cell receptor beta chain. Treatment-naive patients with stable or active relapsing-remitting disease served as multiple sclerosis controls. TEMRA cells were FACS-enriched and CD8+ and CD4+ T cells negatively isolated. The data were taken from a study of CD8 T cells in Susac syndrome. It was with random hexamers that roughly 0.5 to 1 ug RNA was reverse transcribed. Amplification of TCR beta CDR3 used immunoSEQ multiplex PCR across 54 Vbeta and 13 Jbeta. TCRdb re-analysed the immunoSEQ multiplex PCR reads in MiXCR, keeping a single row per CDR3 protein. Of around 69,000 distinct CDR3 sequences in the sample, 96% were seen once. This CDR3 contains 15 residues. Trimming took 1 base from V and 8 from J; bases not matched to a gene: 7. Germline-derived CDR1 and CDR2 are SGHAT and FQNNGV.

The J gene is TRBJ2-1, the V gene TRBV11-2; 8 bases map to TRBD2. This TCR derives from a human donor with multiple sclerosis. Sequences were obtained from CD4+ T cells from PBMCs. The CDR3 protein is CASSLAYTAGDEQFF. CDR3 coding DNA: TGTGCCAGCAGCTTAGCGTACACAGCGGGGGATGAGCAGTTCTTC.